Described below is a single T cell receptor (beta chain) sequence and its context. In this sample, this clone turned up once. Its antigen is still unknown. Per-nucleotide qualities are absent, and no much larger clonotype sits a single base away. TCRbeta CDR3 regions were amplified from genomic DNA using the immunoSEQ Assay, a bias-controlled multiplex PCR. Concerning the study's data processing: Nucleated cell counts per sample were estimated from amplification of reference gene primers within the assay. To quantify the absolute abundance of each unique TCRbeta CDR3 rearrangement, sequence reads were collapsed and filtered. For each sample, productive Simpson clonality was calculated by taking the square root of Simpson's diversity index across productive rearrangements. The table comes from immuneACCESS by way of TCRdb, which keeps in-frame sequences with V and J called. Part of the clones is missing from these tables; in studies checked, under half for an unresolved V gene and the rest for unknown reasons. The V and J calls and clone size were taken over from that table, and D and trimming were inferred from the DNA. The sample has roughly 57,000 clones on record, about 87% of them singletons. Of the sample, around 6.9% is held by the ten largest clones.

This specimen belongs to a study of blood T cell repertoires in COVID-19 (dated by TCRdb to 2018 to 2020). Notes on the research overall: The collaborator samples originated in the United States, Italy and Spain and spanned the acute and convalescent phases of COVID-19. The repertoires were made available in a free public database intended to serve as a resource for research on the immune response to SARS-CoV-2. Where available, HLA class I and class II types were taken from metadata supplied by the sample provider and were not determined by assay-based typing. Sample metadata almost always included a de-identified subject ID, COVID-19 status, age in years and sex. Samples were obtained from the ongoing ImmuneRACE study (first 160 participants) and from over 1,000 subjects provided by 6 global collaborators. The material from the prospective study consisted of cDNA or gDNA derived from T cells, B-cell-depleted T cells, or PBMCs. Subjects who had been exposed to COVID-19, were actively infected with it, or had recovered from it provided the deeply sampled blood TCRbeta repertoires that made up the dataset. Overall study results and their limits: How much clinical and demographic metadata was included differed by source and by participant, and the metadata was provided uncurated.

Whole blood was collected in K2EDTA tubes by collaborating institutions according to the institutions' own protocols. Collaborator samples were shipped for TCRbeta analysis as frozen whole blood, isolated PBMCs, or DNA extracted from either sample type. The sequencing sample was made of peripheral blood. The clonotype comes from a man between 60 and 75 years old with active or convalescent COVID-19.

The base sequence is TGTGCCAGCAGCCAGCCAGGGTCCTATGGCTACACCTTC. Its translation reads: CASSQPGSYGYTF. The rearranged segments are TRBV11-2 and TRBJ1-2; the D region possibly corresponds to TRBD1 (5 bases align). The CDR3 sequence holds 13 residues, the cysteine and phenylalanine included. Only the CDR3 region is kept as DNA, spanning 39 bases read in frame from base 1. V was cut back by 5 bases and J by 4 bases, leaving a gap of 11 bases between them. From a lookup of the germline V gene, CDR1 and CDR2 are SGHAT and FQNNGV.